The T cell receptor beta chain described here comes from a study of blood T cells in healthy people across ages. About the study: Every two T cells gave about one barcoded beta molecule via template switching.

Germline values: CDR1 SGHTA, CDR2 FQGNSA. The CDR3 spans 17 residues. General study results and limits: The authors considered diversity estimates from one million T cells to be underestimates.

Concerning this clonotype: The antigen remains unidentified.

With a J-beta primer mix and a sample-barcoded 5' primer, a second PCR ran about 7 to 12 cycles. Via MiXCR, TCRdb re-called the 5' RACE reads, giving one row per CDR3 protein. The repertoire holds 600,000 to 1,000,000 distinct CDR3 sequences, with roughly 50% as singletons. The sequencing input was blood. This clonotype was sampled from a man aged 25 to 40 in good health. The J gene is TRBJ2-4, the V gene TRBV7-2, with 13 nucleotides matching TRBD2. With the DNA end fitting TRBJ2-5 better, the J assignment may be wrong. CDR3 amino acids: CASSLVGTSGTKETQYF. The CDR3 DNA reads as TGTGCCAGCAGCTTAGTGGGGACTAGCGGGACGAAAGAGACCCAGTACTTC.